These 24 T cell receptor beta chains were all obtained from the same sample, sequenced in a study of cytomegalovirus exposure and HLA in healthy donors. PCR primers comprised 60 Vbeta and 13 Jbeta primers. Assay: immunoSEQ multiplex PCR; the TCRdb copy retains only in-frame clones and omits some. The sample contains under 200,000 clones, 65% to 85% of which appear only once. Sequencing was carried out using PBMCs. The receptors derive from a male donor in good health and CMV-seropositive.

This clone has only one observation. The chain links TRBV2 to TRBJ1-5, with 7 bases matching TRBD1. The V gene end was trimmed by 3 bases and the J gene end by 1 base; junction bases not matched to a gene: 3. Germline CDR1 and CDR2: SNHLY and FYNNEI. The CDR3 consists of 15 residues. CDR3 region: CASSDLGQSNQPQHF. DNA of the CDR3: TGTGCCAGCAGTGATTTGGGACAGAGCAATCAGCCCCAGCATTTT.

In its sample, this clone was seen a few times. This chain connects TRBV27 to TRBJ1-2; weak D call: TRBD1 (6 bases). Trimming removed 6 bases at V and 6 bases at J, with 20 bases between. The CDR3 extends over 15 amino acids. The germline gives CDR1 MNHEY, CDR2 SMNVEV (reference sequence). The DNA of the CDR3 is TGTGCCAGCAGCCGAACCAGGGGTTCTACCCATGGCTACACCTTC. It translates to CASSRTRGSTHGYTF.

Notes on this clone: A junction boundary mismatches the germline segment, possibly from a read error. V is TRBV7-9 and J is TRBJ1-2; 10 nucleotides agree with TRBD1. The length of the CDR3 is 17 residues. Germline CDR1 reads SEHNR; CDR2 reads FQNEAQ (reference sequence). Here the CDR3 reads CSSSLETGGFRNYGYTF. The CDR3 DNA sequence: TGTTCCAGCAGCTTAGAGACAGGGGGCTTTAGGAACTATGGCTACACCTTC.

The CDR3 protein is CAWSELAELQETQYF. CDR3 DNA sequence: TGTGCCTGGAGTGAGTTAGCGGAGCTCCAAGAGACCCAGTACTTC. V usage is TRBV30 and J usage is TRBJ2-5, with D maybe TRBD2 (6 bases). V dropped 1 base and J dropped 1 base, with 13 bases sitting between them. Germline V lookup: CDR1 GTSNPN, CDR2 SVGIG (reference sequence). The CDR3 runs 15 residues.

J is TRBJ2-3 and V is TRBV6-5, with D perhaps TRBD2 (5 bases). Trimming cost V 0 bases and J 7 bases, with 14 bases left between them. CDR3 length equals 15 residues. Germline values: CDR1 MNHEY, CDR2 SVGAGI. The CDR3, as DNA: TGTGCCAGCAGTTACTCGAGGGCTAGCCCCAATACGCAGTATTTT. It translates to CASSYSRASPNTQYF.

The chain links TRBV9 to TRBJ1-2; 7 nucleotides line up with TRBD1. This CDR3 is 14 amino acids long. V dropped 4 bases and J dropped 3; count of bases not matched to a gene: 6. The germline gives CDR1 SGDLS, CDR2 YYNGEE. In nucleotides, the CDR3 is TGTGCCAGCAGCCTGGACAGGAGCTACTATGGCTACACCTTC. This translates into CASSLDRSYYGYTF.

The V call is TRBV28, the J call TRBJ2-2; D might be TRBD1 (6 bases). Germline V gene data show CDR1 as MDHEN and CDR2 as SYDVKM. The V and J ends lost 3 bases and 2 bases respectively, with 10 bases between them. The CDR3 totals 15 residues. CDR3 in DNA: TGTGCCAGCAGTTTCAGGGGTCCCAACACCGGGGAGCTGTTTTTT. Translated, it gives CASSFRGPNTGELFF.

The CDR3 loop reads CASSPRGPRKNSNQPQHF. As DNA, the CDR3 is TGTGCCAGCAGTCCCAGGGGTCCTAGGAAGAATAGCAATCAGCCCCAGCATTTT. The genes are TRBV27 and TRBJ1-5; D perhaps matches TRBD1 (6 bases). The V end was cut by 5 bases, the J end by 0 bases, with 20 bases between. Germline assignment: CDR1 MNHEY and CDR2 SMNVEV (reference sequence). The CDR3 spans 18 residues.

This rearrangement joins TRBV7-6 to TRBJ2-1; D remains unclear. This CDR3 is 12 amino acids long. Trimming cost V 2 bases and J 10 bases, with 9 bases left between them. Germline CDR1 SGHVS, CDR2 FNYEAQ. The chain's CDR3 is CASSLTAREQFF. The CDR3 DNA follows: TGTGCCAGCAGCTTAACCGCGAGGGAGCAGTTCTTC.

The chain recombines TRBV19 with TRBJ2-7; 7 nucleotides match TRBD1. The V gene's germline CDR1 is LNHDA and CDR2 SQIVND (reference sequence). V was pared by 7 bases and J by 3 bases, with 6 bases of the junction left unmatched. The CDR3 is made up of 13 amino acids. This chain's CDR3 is CASTSWTGYEQYF. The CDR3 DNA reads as TGTGCCAGTACCTCCTGGACAGGCTACGAGCAGTACTTC.

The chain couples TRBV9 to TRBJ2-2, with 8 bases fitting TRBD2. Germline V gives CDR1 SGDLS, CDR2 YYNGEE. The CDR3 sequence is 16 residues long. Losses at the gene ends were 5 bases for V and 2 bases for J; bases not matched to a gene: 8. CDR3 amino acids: CASRASGLLNTGELFF. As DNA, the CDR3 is TGTGCCAGCAGGGCTAGCGGGCTACTTAACACCGGGGAGCTGTTTTTT.

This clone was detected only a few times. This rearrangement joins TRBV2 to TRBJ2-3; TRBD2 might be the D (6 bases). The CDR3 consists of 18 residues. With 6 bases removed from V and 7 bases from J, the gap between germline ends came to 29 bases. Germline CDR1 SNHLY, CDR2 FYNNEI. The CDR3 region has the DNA TGTGCCAGCAGCAGGGCCCTGAACGTAGCGGTTACAAGTAATACGCAGTATTTT. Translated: CASSRALNVAVTSNTQYF.

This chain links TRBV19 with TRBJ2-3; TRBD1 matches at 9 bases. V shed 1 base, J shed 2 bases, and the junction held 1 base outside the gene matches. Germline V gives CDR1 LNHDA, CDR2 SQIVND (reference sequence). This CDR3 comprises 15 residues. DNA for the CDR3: TGTGCCAGTAGTATAGGGGACAGGGACACAGATACGCAGTATTTT. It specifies CASSIGDRDTDTQYF.

CDR3 in amino acids: CASTGGRRQETQYF. CDR3 bases: TGTGCCAGCACCGGAGGCAGGAGACAAGAGACCCAGTACTTC. This chain connects TRBV2 to TRBJ2-5; maybe TRBD2 (5 bases). The germline V gene has CDR1 SNHLY and CDR2 FYNNEI. This CDR3 has 14 amino acids. V was trimmed by 7 bases and J by 2 bases, leaving 14 bases between them.

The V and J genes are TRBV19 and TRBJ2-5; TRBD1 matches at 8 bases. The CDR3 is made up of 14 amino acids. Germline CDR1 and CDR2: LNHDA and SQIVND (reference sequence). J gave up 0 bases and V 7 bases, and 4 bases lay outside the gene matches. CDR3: CASTDRGDQETQYF. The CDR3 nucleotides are TGTGCCAGTACTGACAGGGGTGACCAAGAGACCCAGTACTTC.

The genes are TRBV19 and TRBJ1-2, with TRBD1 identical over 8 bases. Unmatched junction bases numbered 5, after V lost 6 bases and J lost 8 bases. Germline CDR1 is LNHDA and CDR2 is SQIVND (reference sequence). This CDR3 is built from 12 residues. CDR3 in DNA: TGTGCCAGTAGGGTCGGACAGGGCGGCTACACCTTC. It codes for CASRVGQGGYTF.

The CDR3 sequence: CASSPLPAGETQYF. CDR3 nucleotides: TGTGCCAGTAGTCCCCTTCCTGCGGGGGAGACCCAGTACTTC. The chain joins TRBV19 to TRBJ2-5; D perhaps matches TRBD2 (6 bases). Trimming cost V 5 bases and J 5 bases, with 15 bases left between them. Germline loops: CDR1 LNHDA, CDR2 SQIVND (reference sequence). CDR3 length: 14 residues.

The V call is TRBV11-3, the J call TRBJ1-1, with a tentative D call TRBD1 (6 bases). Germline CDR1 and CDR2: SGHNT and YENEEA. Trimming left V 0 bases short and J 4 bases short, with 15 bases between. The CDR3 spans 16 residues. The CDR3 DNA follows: TGTGCCAGCAGCTTAGATGGGGCGGGGGCCGGCACTGAAGCTTTCTTT. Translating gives CASSLDGAGAGTEAFF.

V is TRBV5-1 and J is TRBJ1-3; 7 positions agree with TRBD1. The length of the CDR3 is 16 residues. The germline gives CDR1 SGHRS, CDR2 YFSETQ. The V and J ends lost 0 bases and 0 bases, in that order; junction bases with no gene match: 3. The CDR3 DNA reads TGCGCCAGCAGCTTGGGACAGGGCCACTCTGGAAACACCATATATTTT. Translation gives CASSLGQGHSGNTIYF. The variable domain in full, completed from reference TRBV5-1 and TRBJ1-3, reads KAGVTQTPRYLIKTRGQQVTLSCSPISGHRSVSWYQQTPGQGLQFLFEYFSETQRNKGNFPGRFSGRQFSNSRSEMNVSTLELGDSALYLCASSLGQGHSGNTIYFGEGSWLTVV.

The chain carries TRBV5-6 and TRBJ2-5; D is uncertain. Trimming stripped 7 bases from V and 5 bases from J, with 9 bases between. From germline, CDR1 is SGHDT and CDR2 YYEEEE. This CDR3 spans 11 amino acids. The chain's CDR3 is CASSSLETQYF. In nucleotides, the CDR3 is TGTGCCAGCTCGAGCCTGGAGACCCAGTACTTC. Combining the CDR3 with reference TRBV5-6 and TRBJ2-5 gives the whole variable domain DAGVTQSPTHLIKTRGQQVTLRCSPKSGHDTVSWYQQALGQGPQFIFQYYEEEERQRGNFPDRFSGHQFPNYSSELNVNALLLGDSALYLCASSSLETQYFGPGTRLLVL.

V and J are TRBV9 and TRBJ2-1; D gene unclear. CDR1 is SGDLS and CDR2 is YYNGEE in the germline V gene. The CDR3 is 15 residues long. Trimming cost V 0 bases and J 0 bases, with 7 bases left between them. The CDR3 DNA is TGTGCCAGCAGCGTAGACCTAAGCTCCTACAATGAGCAGTTCTTC. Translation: CASSVDLSSYNEQFF.

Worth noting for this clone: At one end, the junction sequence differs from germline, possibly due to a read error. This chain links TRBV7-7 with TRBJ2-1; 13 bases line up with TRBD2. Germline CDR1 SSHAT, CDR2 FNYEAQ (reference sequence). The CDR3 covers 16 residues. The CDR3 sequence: CASSLEGLAGYNEQFF. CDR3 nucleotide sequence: TGTGCTAGCAGCTTAGAGGGACTAGCGGGATACAATGAGCAGTTCTTC.

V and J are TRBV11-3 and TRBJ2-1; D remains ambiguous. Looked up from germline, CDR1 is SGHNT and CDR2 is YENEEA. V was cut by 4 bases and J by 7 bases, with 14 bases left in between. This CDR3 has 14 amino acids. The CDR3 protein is CASSSELYGNEQFF. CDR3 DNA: TGTGCCAGCAGCTCAGAGCTATACGGTAATGAGCAGTTCTTC.

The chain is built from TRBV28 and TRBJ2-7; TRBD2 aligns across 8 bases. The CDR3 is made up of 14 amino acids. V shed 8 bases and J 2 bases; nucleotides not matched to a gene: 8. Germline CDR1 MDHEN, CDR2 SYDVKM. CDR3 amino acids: CASLKERETYEQYF. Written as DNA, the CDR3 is TGTGCCAGCCTTAAAGAGCGGGAGACCTACGAGCAGTACTTC.